Following are 5 T cell receptor beta chains from one sample sequenced in a study of cytomegalovirus exposure and HLA in healthy donors. The protocol was immunoSEQ multiplex PCR, while the TCRdb copy is restricted to in-frame clones and leaves out a portion. The table includes 150,000 to 200,000 clones, 91% detected once. The material sequenced was PBMCs. The source of these receptors is a woman under 30 in good health and CMV-seropositive.

V is TRBV25-1 and J is TRBJ2-3; 8 nucleotides line up with TRBD2. This CDR3 has 16 amino acids. V gave up 3 bases and J gave up 3 bases; unmatched junction bases: 8. Germline CDR1 reads MGHDK; CDR2 reads SYGVNS. In DNA, the CDR3 is TGTGCCAGCAGTGACCGTAGAGCGGGAGTTACAGATACGCAGTATTTT. Translating gives CASSDRRAGVTDTQYF.

The chain recombines TRBV2 with TRBJ2-5, with 9 positions matching TRBD2. CDR1 SNHLY and CDR2 FYNNEI come from the germline V gene. This CDR3 has 16 residues. V shed 3 bases, J shed 7 bases, and the junction held 12 bases outside the gene matches. CDR3 nucleotides: TGTGCCAGCAGTGACCTTCCGACTAGCGGTCCGGGGACCCAGTACTTC. Translation gives CASSDLPTSGPGTQYF.

The rearrangement joins TRBV7-2 to TRBJ2-5, with D perhaps matching TRBD2 (6 bases). With 2 bases removed from V and 0 bases from J, the gap between germline ends came to 13 bases. This CDR3 region has 16 residues. Germline CDR1 is SGHTA and CDR2 is FQGNSA. The CDR3 loop reads CASSLTPSVYQETQYF. CDR3 coding DNA: TGTGCCAGCAGCTTAACTCCTAGCGTGTACCAAGAGACCCAGTACTTC. Filled out from reference TRBV7-2 and TRBJ2-5, the complete variable domain reads GAGVSQSPSNKVTEKGKDVELRCDPISGHTALYWYRQSLGQGLEFLIYFQGNSAPDKSGLPSDRFSAERTGGSVSTLTIQRTQQEDSAVYLCASSLTPSVYQETQYFGPGTRLLVL.

The rearrangement links TRBV5-1 to TRBJ2-1; 8 nucleotides match TRBD2. Trimming removed 4 bases from V and 3 bases from J; junction bases left unmatched: 6. Germline V CDR1 and CDR2: SGHRS, YFSETQ. This CDR3 has 15 residues. CDR3 in amino acids: CASSDGTRDYNEQFF. The CDR3 DNA reads TGCGCCAGCAGCGATGGGACTAGGGACTACAATGAGCAGTTCTTC.

The genes are TRBV6-5 and TRBJ1-2; the D gene is possibly TRBD1 (6 bases). The germline V and J ends were trimmed by 7 bases and 8 bases, with 20 bases remaining between them. The germline gives CDR1 MNHEY, CDR2 SVGAGI. CDR3 length: 14 residues. This CDR3 reads CASTDSDSWGGYTF. As DNA, the CDR3 is TGTGCCAGCACCGACTCGGACAGCTGGGGCGGCTACACCTTC.